The 16 T cell receptor beta chains below come from one sample, sequenced in a study of cytomegalovirus exposure and HLA in healthy donors. The data were produced by immunoSEQ multiplex PCR, yet TCRdb's version contains in-frame clones alone and is incomplete. Of 150,000 to 250,000 clones detected, roughly 81% appear once; the ten largest clones hold around 1.2%. Sequencing was done on a sample of PBMCs. The receptors originated from a woman aged 25 to 39 in good health and CMV-seronegative.

The rearrangement links TRBV6-5 to TRBJ1-5; D is undetermined. The V gene lost 7 bases and the J gene lost 1 base, with 5 bases spanning the gap. The germline V gene encodes CDR1 MNHEY and CDR2 SVGAGI. The CDR3 sequence is 12 residues long. The CDR3 region is CASKTSNQPQHF. The CDR3 nucleotides are TGTGCCAGCAAGACAAGCAATCAGCCCCAGCATTTT.

The J gene is TRBJ1-3, the V gene TRBV7-2; 9 bases are shared with TRBD1. This CDR3 is 14 amino acids long. The V and J ends lost 3 bases and 6 bases, in that order; junction bases with no gene match: 3. Germline V lookup: CDR1 SGHTA, CDR2 FQGNSA. CDR3 nucleotides: TGTGCCAGCAGCTTCACAGGGGGCCAAAACACCATATATTTT. This encodes CASSFTGGQNTIYF.

The chain has TRBV10-3 and TRBJ1-1; D not certain. Germline assignment: CDR1 ENHRY and CDR2 SYGVKD. The V and J ends lost 4 bases and 1 base respectively, with 7 bases between them. This CDR3 comprises 13 residues. Here the CDR3 DNA reads TGTGCCATCAGTGGACAAAGGAACACTGAAGCTTTCTTT. Amino acid sequence: CAISGQRNTEAFF.

Turning to this clone: Other DNA sequences within the sample encode an identical CDR3. V and J are TRBV28 and TRBJ2-7, with TRBD1 identical over 8 bases. Germline loops: CDR1 MDHEN, CDR2 SYDVKM. V shed 4 bases, J shed 2 bases, and the junction held 4 bases outside the gene matches. The CDR3 sequence is 14 residues long. As DNA, the CDR3 is TGTGCCAGCAGTTCCGGGACAGGCGCCTACGAGCAGTACTTC. Translation gives CASSSGTGAYEQYF.

In this sample, this clone turned up a few times. This chain connects TRBV4-1 to TRBJ2-3; TRBD2 agrees at 8 bases. CDR1 is MGHRA and CDR2 is YSYEKL in the germline V gene. Trimming at V came to 2 bases and at J to 0 bases, leaving 7 bases not matched to a gene. This CDR3 has 17 residues. Here the CDR3 reads CASSQRPPSGSTDTQYF. For the CDR3, the DNA is TGCGCCAGCAGCCAACGGCCTCCTAGCGGGAGCACAGATACGCAGTATTTT.

This chain links TRBV21-1 with TRBJ1-5; no DNA check was done on the table's D call, TRBD1. TRBV21-1 is classified as a pseudogene. The CDR3 contains 16 residues. CDR3 DNA: TGTGCCAGCAGCACGGGGACAGCGGCCTTTAATCAGCCCCAGCATTTT. Translated: CASSTGTAAFNQPQHF.

In this sample, this clone turned up a few times. V gene TRBV6-1 combines with J gene TRBJ2-7; weak D call: TRBD1 (5 bases). The CDR3 sequence is 12 residues long. Deletions cut 10 bases from V and 7 bases from J, with 17 bases between. CDR1 MNHNS and CDR2 SASEGT come from the germline V gene. The CDR3: CATFPGLSEQYF. As DNA, the CDR3 is TGTGCCACCTTCCCAGGGCTATCGGAGCAGTACTTC.

The chain combines TRBV5-6 with TRBJ2-2, with 8 nucleotides matching TRBD2. V was pared by 5 bases and J by 7 bases, with 10 bases of the junction left unmatched. The CDR3 contains 15 residues. Germline loops: CDR1 SGHDT, CDR2 YYEEEE. For the CDR3, the DNA is TGTGCCAGCAGAAAAACCAGCGGGAGCGTCGGGGAGCTGTTTTTT. It yields the protein CASRKTSGSVGELFF.

V and J are TRBV9 and TRBJ2-7; D gene uncertain. Trimming stripped 0 bases from V and 3 bases from J, with 7 bases between. The CDR3 contains 13 residues. The V gene's germline CDR1 is SGDLS and CDR2 YYNGEE. The DNA for the CDR3 is TGTGCCAGCAGCGTAGAAGCAGGCTACGAGCAGTACTTC. Encoded protein: CASSVEAGYEQYF.

A note on this clone: One end of the junction varies from germline; a read error may be responsible. V is TRBV30 and J is TRBJ1-5, with 8 bases matching TRBD1. Germline-derived CDR1 and CDR2 are GTSNPN and SVGIG (reference sequence). The CDR3 runs 15 residues. DNA for the CDR3: TGTGCCTGGAGGAGTGGACAGGGTAGCAGTCAGCCCCAGCATTTT. This encodes CAWRSGQGSSQPQHF.

This rearrangement joins TRBV27 to TRBJ2-1, with TRBD2 matching 11 bases. The CDR3 is 17 residues long. Germline CDR1 MNHEY, CDR2 SMNVEV (reference sequence). J was trimmed by 9 bases and V by 0 bases; bases with no gene match: 10. The CDR3 nucleotides read TGTGCCAGCAGTTTATCGATGCGACTAGCGGGATTGCCTGAGCAGTTCTTC. Translated, it gives CASSLSMRLAGLPEQFF.

The chain combines TRBV25-1 with TRBJ2-7; possible D gene TRBD1, 6 bases. The CDR3 runs 15 residues. CDR1 is MGHDK and CDR2 is SYGVNS in the germline V gene. The ends were cut back, 4 bases at V and 1 base at J, with 14 bases in the middle. The CDR3 region is CASSAQDSFSYEQYF. DNA for the CDR3: TGTGCCAGCAGTGCCCAGGACAGTTTTTCCTACGAGCAGTACTTC.

V usage is TRBV7-8 and J usage is TRBJ1-6; no clear D. Germline CDR1 reads SGHVS; CDR2 reads FQNEAQ. V was pared by 1 base and J by 9 bases, with 13 bases between. This CDR3 spans 15 amino acids. The CDR3 region is CASSLVLTEVSPLHF. CDR3 sequence (DNA): TGTGCCAGCAGCTTAGTTCTTACAGAAGTTTCACCCCTCCACTTT.

This rearrangement joins TRBV10-3 to TRBJ2-7; TRBD2 aligns across 7 bases. Germline loops: CDR1 ENHRY, CDR2 SYGVKD. This CDR3 comprises 15 residues. Unmatched junction bases numbered 10, after V lost 6 bases and J lost 2 bases. DNA of the CDR3: TGTGCCATCAGCGGGGGGAGCGGGCGGACCTACGAGCAGTACTTC. Its translation: CAISGGSGRTYEQYF.

This chain connects TRBV6-5 to TRBJ2-3, with TRBD1 matching over 7 bases. The CDR3 contains 15 residues. The junction had 2 bases not matched to a gene; V was cut back by 1 base and J by 1 base. Germline V gene lookup returns CDR1 MNHEY and CDR2 SVGAGI. The CDR3 coding sequence is TGTGCCAGCAGTTACTTAGGACAGGGCACAGATACGCAGTATTTT. This codes for CASSYLGQGTDTQYF.

The chain has TRBV7-8 and TRBJ1-5; TRBD1 agrees at 11 bases. Looked up from germline, CDR1 is SGHVS and CDR2 is FQNEAQ. The CDR3 contains 15 residues. V shed 5 bases and J 7 bases; nucleotides not matched to a gene: 7. The CDR3 DNA follows: TGTGCCAGCAGCCAAGGACAGGGGGCGAACCAGCCCCAGCATTTT. Protein sequence: CASSQGQGANQPQHF. The variable domain in full, completed from reference TRBV7-8 and TRBJ1-5, reads GAGVSQSPRYKVAKRGQDVALRCDPISGHVSLFWYQQALGQGPEFLTYFQNEAQLDKSGLPSDRFFAERPEGSVSTLKIQRTQQEDSAVYLCASSQGQGANQPQHFGDGTRLSIL.